The 17 T cell receptor beta chains reported below all come from one sample, sequenced in a study of read filtering for tumor transcriptome and immune sequencing. This library used approximately 370 ng RNA and molecular barcoded adaptors spanning alpha/delta and beta/gamma chains. TCRdb processed the reads anew with MiXCR; each CDR3 protein has one entry. Among 130,000 or so distinct CDR3 sequences listed, under 15% were seen once. The sequencing input was a population of CD138-negative cells sorted from bone marrow. The source is a donor older than 35 with multiple myeloma.

V usage is TRBV19 and J usage is TRBJ1-5; the D is unclear. The CDR3 length is 15 residues. CDR1 LNHDA and CDR2 SQIVND come from the germline V gene (reference sequence). Between the trimmed V and J ends, which lost 4 bases and 2 bases, there was a span of 12 bases. CDR3 loop: CASSKDRGGNQPQHF. DNA for the CDR3: TGTGCCAGTAGTAAAGACCGGGGTGGCAATCAGCCCCAGCATTTT. The entire variable domain, with the rest obtained from reference TRBV19 and TRBJ1-5, is as follows: DGGITQSPKYLFRKEGQNVTLSCEQNLNHDAMYWYRQDPGQGLRLIYYSQIVNDFQKGDIAEGYSVSREKKESFPLTVTSAQKNPTAFYLCASSKDRGGNQPQHFGDGTRLSIL.

This clonotype was detected many times. The gene calls are TRBV19 and TRBJ2-7; TRBD1 or TRBD2 may be the D gene (7 bases each). The CDR3 contains 15 residues. Germline V gene sequence: CDR1 LNHDA, CDR2 SQIVND (reference sequence). Trimming left V 5 bases short and J 2 bases short, with 16 bases between. CDR3 residues: CASSFNRGLTYEQYF. CDR3 DNA: TGTGCCAGTAGTTTTAACAGGGGACTAACCTACGAGCAGTACTTC.

This clonotype was seen ten or more times. This CDR3 is CASSISGGSYNEQFF. The DNA for the CDR3 is TGTGCCAGTAGTATCAGCGGGGGCTCCTACAATGAGCAGTTCTTC. V is TRBV19 and J is TRBJ2-1; 8 bases line up with TRBD2. Trimming removed 3 bases from V and 0 bases from J; junction bases left unmatched: 1. The CDR3 is 15 amino acids. CDR1 and CDR2 (germline): LNHDA, SQIVND (reference sequence).

There are many counts of this clonotype. The V gene is TRBV12-3 or TRBV12-4, the J gene TRBJ2-1; a weak D match, TRBD2 (5 bases). V lost 6 bases and J lost 0, with 15 bases in between. The CDR3 consists of 16 residues. The CDR3 here is CASSSARAGSYNEQFF. CDR3 bases: TGTGCCAGCAGCTCCGCCCGTGCGGGCTCCTACAATGAGCAGTTCTTC.

This clonotype was counted ten times or more. This rearrangement joins TRBV27 to TRBJ1-1; 7 bases map to TRBD1. The length of the CDR3 is 14 residues. The V and J ends lost 3 bases and 3 bases, in that order; junction bases with no gene match: 4. Germline CDR1 MNHEY, CDR2 SMNVEV (reference sequence). The CDR3 region has the DNA TGTGCCAGCAGTTTCAACAGGGGCCACACTGAAGCTTTCTTT. It yields the protein CASSFNRGHTEAFF.

This clonotype was seen repeatedly, ten times or more. This rearrangement joins TRBV2 to TRBJ2-1; 8 bases are a match to TRBD2. The CDR3 runs to 17 residues. V shed 4 bases and J 2 bases; nucleotides not matched to a gene: 10. CDR1 SNHLY and CDR2 FYNNEI come from the germline V gene. The CDR3 coding sequence is TGTGCCAGCAGTGGAAGCATAACTAGCGGTGCCTACAATGAGCAGTTCTTC. This gives the protein CASSGSITSGAYNEQFF.

This clonotype turned up a few times. V usage is TRBV6-2 or TRBV6-3 and J usage is TRBJ2-5; 7 bases align to TRBD1. Germline V CDR1 and CDR2: MNHEY, SVGEGT. This CDR3 has 13 amino acids. V lost 5 bases to trimming and J lost 5 bases; unmatched junction nucleotides: 5. In nucleotides, the CDR3 is TGTGCCAGCAGTACAGGGGCACGTGAGACCCAGTACTTC. It is translated as CASSTGARETQYF.

Ten or more counts support this clonotype. The chain links TRBV12-3 or TRBV12-4 to TRBJ2-1; unclear D gene. The CDR3 is 12 residues long. Trimming took 7 bases from V and 10 from J, leaving 14 bases between them. As DNA, the CDR3 is TGTGCCAGCACCTCCCTAGAAGTCGAGCAGTTCTTC. This sequence encodes CASTSLEVEQFF.

About this clonotype: This clone may be a read error of a much larger clone one base away. The rearrangement links TRBV14 to TRBJ2-7; D gene ambiguous. Germline V gives CDR1 SGHDN, CDR2 FVKESK. The length of the CDR3 is 14 residues. The DNA for the CDR3 is TGTGCCAGCAGCCCCCTAAGGTACTCCTACGAGCAGCACTTC. Translated: CASSPLRYSYEQHF.

In this sample, this clonotype turned up a few times. Its ends do not fully match the called genes, so a read error is possible. The rearrangement uses TRBV11-1 and TRBJ2-1; 9 bases align to TRBD2. This CDR3 spans 15 amino acids. Per germline, CDR1 SGHAT and CDR2 FQDESV (reference sequence). The CDR3 loop reads CASSPLVAGAYEQSF. The CDR3 coding sequence is TGTGCCAGCAGCCCCTTGGTAGCGGGAGCCTATGAGCAGTCCTTC.

This clonotype was observed many times. The chain is built from TRBV20-1 and TRBJ2-7; D possibly corresponds to TRBD2 (5 bases). This CDR3 is built from 13 residues. Germline CDR1 is DFQATT and CDR2 is SNEGSKA (reference sequence). The ends were cut back, 0 bases at V and 4 bases at J, with 10 bases in the middle. CDR3 amino acids: CSARDTRWYEQYF. The CDR3 DNA sequence: TGCAGTGCTAGAGACACTAGATGGTACGAGCAGTACTTC.

This clonotype was observed many times. The rearrangement uses TRBV20-1 and TRBJ2-3, with D tentatively TRBD2 (5 bases). Trimming removed 5 bases from V and 4 bases from J, with 13 bases in between. The CDR3 is made up of 13 amino acids. Germline CDR1 reads DFQATT; CDR2 reads SNEGSKA (reference sequence). CDR3 protein: CSAEHERPDTQYF. In DNA form, the CDR3 reads TGCAGTGCTGAACATGAGCGGCCAGATACGCAGTATTTT.

This clonotype was counted at least ten times. In DNA form, the CDR3 reads TGCAGCGTGTGGGGGGGGGCAGGAGGGGGCAATGAGCAGTTCTTC. It specifies CSVWGGAGGGNEQFF. The chain is built from TRBV29-1 and TRBJ2-1, with a tentative D call TRBD2 (7 bases). This CDR3 region has 15 residues. The germline V gene encodes CDR1 SQVTM and CDR2 ANQGSEA. The V end was cut by 6 bases, the J end by 6 bases, with 21 bases between.

On this clonotype: This may arise from a read error, as a much more abundant clone is one base away. Since no conserved phenylalanine or tryptophan closes the CDR3, a read error is the likely cause. The rearrangement links TRBV20-1 to TRBJ1-1, with D perhaps matching TRBD1 (6 bases). Germline CDR1 is DFQATT and CDR2 is SNEGSKA (reference sequence). The CDR3 runs 12 residues. Trimming stripped 6 bases from V and 1 base from J, with 9 bases between. For the CDR3, the DNA is TGCAGTGCCCAACAGGGGAACACTGAAGCTTTCGTT. Translating gives CSAQQGNTEAFV.

This clonotype was counted at least ten times. This sequence joins TRBV7-2 and TRBJ2-5, with D perhaps TRBD1 (7 bases). With 6 bases removed from V and 7 bases from J, the gap between germline ends came to 30 bases. This CDR3 has 18 amino acids. Per germline, CDR1 SGHTA and CDR2 FQGNSA. CDR3 in amino acids: CASSPTGGGYSSGGTQYF. The CDR3 DNA is TGTGCCAGCAGTCCTACCGGGGGCGGTTATTCTTCAGGGGGGACCCAGTACTTC.

In its sample, this clonotype was seen a few times. The CDR3 loop is CASSMTRADTQYF. CDR3 coding DNA: TGTGCCAGTAGTATGACAAGAGCAGATACGCAGTATTTT. The rearrangement joins TRBV19 to TRBJ2-3, with D uncertain. The V gene lost 3 bases and the J gene lost 4 bases, with 8 bases spanning the gap. Germline V gene sequence: CDR1 LNHDA, CDR2 SQIVND (reference sequence). The CDR3 contains 13 residues.

This clonotype was detected ten times or more. This rearrangement joins TRBV29-1 to TRBJ2-3, with TRBD2 matching over 11 bases. V was pared by 7 bases and J by 6 bases, with 6 bases of the junction left unmatched. The germline CDR1 and CDR2 sequences are SQVTM and ANQGSEA. The CDR3 runs to 13 residues. The CDR3 bases are TGCAGCGCGCTAGCGGGAGGACCCGATACGCAGTATTTT. Its translation: CSALAGGPDTQYF.